This TCR beta chain is from a study of cytomegalovirus exposure and HLA in healthy donors (dated by TCRdb to about 2017). About the study as a whole: According to an earlier analysis of a few hundred of the donors, 150 million to 200 million T cells yielded some 110 million unique TCR beta sequences and about 300 Gb of sequence data. Roughly 290 gigabases of sequencing data and around 90 million unique TCR sequences made up an early release that covered roughly 670 HLA-typed donors. Among the roughly 400 genotyped donors, approximately 81% belonged to the genetic ancestry cluster associated with self-reported Caucasian donors. The study aimed to test whether cataloging public T cell receptors could reveal signatures of past pathogen exposure. The T cell repertoires of under 750 subjects were profiled by immunosequencing and related to cytomegalovirus serostatus. Besides the first cohort of 500 to 700 subjects, a separate validation cohort made up of some 110 different subjects was used. High-throughput TCR immunosequencing, statistical association of individual TCRs with disease status, and machine learning were combined to predict cytomegalovirus infection status. A later analysis re-examined previously published TCR beta repertoires from more than 550 donors and added high-resolution HLA genotyping to investigate patterns of TCR occurrence. Rather than drawing on any new phenotypic data, the later analysis identified candidate immune exposures from TCR beta sequences and the way those sequences occurred across donors. An earlier analysis of a few hundred of the donors applied high-throughput TCR beta sequencing to assess whether each TCR beta V gene segment acted as functional or pseudogenic. Donor age, sex, ethnicity and CMV serostatus were collected together with the repertoire data. A later genetic analysis used genome-wide SNP genotypes for about 55% of the 666 donors, treating that subset as a discovery cohort. All discovery cohort repertoires had been generated on a single sequencing platform. Both class I and class II loci were covered by HLA typing, at four-digit resolution. Typing coverage varied by locus: roughly 629-630 donors for A, B, C, DRB1 and DQB1; some 520 for DQA1; around 610 for DPA1; approximately 470 for DPB1. A handful of DR-DQ haplotypes were handled as single units for association and clustering because linkage in the cohort was strong. Among roughly 400 genotyped donors of the cohort, an average of about 240,000 unique TCR beta nucleotide sequences were sequenced per donor, roughly a sixth of them non-productive.

The cohort was made up of 500 to 800 healthy bone marrow donors. At the time of sampling, all cohort members were nominally healthy, though unrecorded immune exposures were likely present. The donor tested CMV seronegative and was one of the 352 seronegative cohort members. A peripheral blood sample was collected from each donor, and TCR beta sequencing was performed on peripheral blood mononuclear cells. The Qiagen DNeasy Blood Extraction Kit was used to extract genomic DNA from the blood cell samples. Receptors were amplified or captured by the immunoSEQ multiplex PCR assay. A mixture of 60 forward primers for TCR Vbeta segments and 13 reverse primers for TCR Jbeta segments was used in the multiplex PCR. Amplification of the CDR3 region of rearranged TCR beta genes was performed with a multiplex PCR assay on genomic DNA. On the Illumina HiSeq System, the amplified TCR beta libraries were sequenced as 87-base-pair reads. For the original study's pipeline: In a later analysis, roughly 80 million unique TCR beta chains were counted across the approximately 640 repertoires, and around 10 million of these chains were shared by at least two donors. Raw reads were error-corrected and collapsed into unique sequences by a nearest-neighbor algorithm in which closely related sequences were merged to remove PCR and sequencing errors. V, D and J gene segments were assigned by aligning CDR3 sequences to IMGT reference sequences. Each retained sequence needed at least a six-nucleotide match to both a V gene segment and a J gene segment. Rearrangements were called productive when the CDR3 lacked stop codons and stayed in frame with V and J; all others were non-productive. Following IMGT convention, CDR3 was defined as the stretch from the second conserved V-encoded cysteine up to the conserved J-encoded phenylalanine. In an earlier analysis of roughly 580 of the donors, sequences lacking an unambiguous match to a single V gene segment were excluded. In an earlier analysis of more than 500 of the donors, a V segment was called functional when productive rearrangements were above 56.7%, and segregating when the standard deviation between donors exceeded 5%. To diagnose cytomegalovirus status from the catalog of TCR beta chain sequences, a statistical classification framework was built. In a later analysis, TCR nucleotide sequences were compared against IMGT/GENE-DB human TR gene sequences so that V and J genes could be assigned. In a later analysis, CDR3 sequences and most-parsimonious VDJ recombination scenarios were assigned using the TCRdist pipeline. In a later analysis, every TCR beta chain was defined by the combination of its CDR3 amino acid sequence and its V-gene family, and reads without a unique V-gene family were dropped. As a way to deal with suspected cross-contamination and a sequencing artifact, a later analysis dropped 500 to 700 nucleotide sequences that were highly shared and had low generation probability. In a later analysis, a clonal expansion index for each public chain was calculated from normalized within-repertoire ranks of inferred template counts. In a later analysis, generation probabilities were computed with a VDJ recombination model fitted to out-of-frame rearrangements, and the resulting probabilities were checked against IGoR. In a later analysis, TCR-TCR, TCR-HLA and TCR-CMV co-occurrence was scored with hypergeometric tests, and a repertoire-size bias correction was applied to TCR pairs. A later analysis estimated false discovery rates by permuting HLA or CMV assignments 20 times. In a later analysis, co-occurring TCRs were grouped using DBSCAN, and TCRdist sequence similarity was added for clustering within HLA-allele-positive subsets. Repertoires with fewer than 30,000 or more than 120,000 public chains, plus five repertoires with anomalous nucleotide sharing, were excluded from co-occurrence clustering. Here the immuneACCESS table is served through TCRdb, limited to in-frame sequences with V and J called. Missing clones are a known gap in these copies; in checked studies unresolved V genes cover under half, and the rest lacks a known reason. V and J calls and clone size come straight from that table; D and trimming were deduced from the DNA. This sample comprises about 230,000 clones, approximately 81% of them detected only once. The ten largest clones capture 0.24% of the sample.

General study outcomes and caveats: The cohort was sequenced for TCR beta chains only, and without alpha or paired-chain data the features that could be detected were limited. Correlated functional status among segregating V segments might be attributable to linkage disequilibrium, but an unknown experimental factor could not be ruled out. HLA typing was unavailable for some donors at each locus, so association tests used only the typed subset. A later analysis reported that several top co-occurrence clusters appeared linked to parvovirus B19, influenza, CMV and Epstein-Barr virus. A later genetic analysis associated a missense DCLRE1C variant with V-gene and J-gene trimming of TCR beta chains, and an independent cohort replicated the association. Compared with the approximately 720-donor mean, donors in an Asian-associated ancestry cluster had fewer N-insertions in productive TCRs, according to a later genetic analysis. Cytomegalovirus status was reported to be diagnosed by the classifier with high specificity and sensitivity in both the original and validation cohorts. CMV serostatus was the only immune exposure information available for the cohort. In an earlier analysis of a few hundred of the donors, most TCR beta V segments were observed in productive rearrangements about 90% or about 30% of the time, broadly matching IMGT annotations. A few of the identified cytomegalovirus-associated TCR beta chains were confirmed in vitro to be specific for cytomegalovirus antigens. Roughly uniform sequencing depth across donors was assumed in presence/absence analyses, although this assumption may not hold. In a later analysis, HLA-associated TCR beta chains were found to be more clonally expanded and to have lower generation probabilities than equally common non-associated chains. The study listed approximately 160 TCR beta chains as associated with cytomegalovirus. The 87-base-pair reads could not distinguish some IMGT-functional V segments, including TRBV6-2 and TRBV6-3, so those segments were excluded. Because counts were too low, roughly 17 rarely observed V segments, including chromosome 9 orphons, were left out of the earlier analysis of 500 to 650 of the donors. A further reported finding was that TCR beta sequences accurately predicted the HLA-A and HLA-B alleles for most subjects in the first cohort. The authors suggested that the approach could potentially be extended to other disease states and immunological phenotypes. According to a later analysis, TCR association rates differed among HLA loci, with DRB1 alleles showing the most associated TCRs and HLA-C alleles showing the fewest. A later analysis associated 15,000 to 20,000 TCR beta sequences with specific HLA alleles at a false discovery rate of 0.05. Strong co-occurrence of HLA alleles, especially DR and DQ, made assigning TCR associations to individual alleles difficult. While some public TCRs were present in many individuals, most TCR sequences turned up only very rarely across donors. A cluster of highly shared sequence variants was judged likely to be a technical artifact of the sequencing pipeline. Most CMV-associated TCR beta chains appeared to be HLA-restricted in a later analysis, and the HLA associations seemed to be driven largely by CMV exposure.

The germline V gene (reference sequence) gives CDR1 as MNHEY and CDR2 as SMNVEV. At the junction V is shortened by 1 base and J by 0 bases; bases outside the gene matches: 5. From the cysteine through the phenylalanine, the CDR3 covers 17 amino acids. Solely the CDR3 DNA is kept, with 51 bases framed from the first base. Only a few counts were recorded for this clone. Its antigen target is currently unknown. No per-base quality is available; no much larger clone lies one base away. This TCR came from a girl aged 2 to 9 in good health and CMV-seronegative. The specimen sequenced was PBMCs. The V gene is TRBV27 and the J gene is TRBJ2-3, with 9 middle bases fitting TRBD2. CDR3 reads: CASSLFRLAVSTDTQYF. The bases read TGTGCCAGCAGTTTATTCAGACTAGCGGTTAGCACAGATACGCAGTATTTT.